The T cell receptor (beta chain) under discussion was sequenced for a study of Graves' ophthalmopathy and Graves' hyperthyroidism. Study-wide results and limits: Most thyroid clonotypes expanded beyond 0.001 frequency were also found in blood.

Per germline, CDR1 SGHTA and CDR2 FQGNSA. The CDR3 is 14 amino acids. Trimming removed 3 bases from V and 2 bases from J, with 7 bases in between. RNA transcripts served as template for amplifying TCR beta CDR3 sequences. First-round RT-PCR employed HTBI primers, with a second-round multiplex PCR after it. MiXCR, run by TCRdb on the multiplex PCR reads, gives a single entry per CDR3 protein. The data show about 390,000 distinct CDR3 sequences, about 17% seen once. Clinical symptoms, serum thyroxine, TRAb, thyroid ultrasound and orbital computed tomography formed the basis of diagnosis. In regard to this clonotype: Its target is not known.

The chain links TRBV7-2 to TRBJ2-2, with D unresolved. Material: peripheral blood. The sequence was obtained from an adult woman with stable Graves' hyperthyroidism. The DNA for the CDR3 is TGTGCCAGCAGCTTCGTACCAAACACCGGGGAGCTGTTTTTT. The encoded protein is CASSFVPNTGELFF.